This T cell receptor beta chain was sequenced for a study of OX40 agonist ivuxolimab in advanced cancers. Study-wide findings and caveats: Compared with others, partial responders at 0.1-3.0 mg/kg displayed clonal expansion among the lowest. There were, on average, more expanded clones in CD8+ T cells than in CD4+.

The CDR3 is 14 residues long. Trimming cost V 3 bases and J 5 bases, with 12 bases left between them. The germline CDR1 and CDR2 sequences are LNHDA and SQIVND (reference sequence). Profiled with immunoSEQ multiplex PCR; TCRdb holds only in-frame clones, not every one. The table shows tens of thousands of clones, with about 91% occurring only once. Concerning this clone itself: Its antigen is currently unknown.

This specimen was CD4+ or CD8+ T cells sorted from blood, taken in a trial of the OX40 agonist ivuxolimab. The genes are TRBV19 and TRBJ2-3; no firm D call. The TCR sequence derives from an adult with an advanced solid tumor such as melanoma, head and neck, liver or kidney cancer. This CDR3 reads CASSIFLARDTQYF. As DNA, the CDR3 is TGTGCCAGTAGTATTTTTCTGGCTAGAGATACGCAGTATTTT.